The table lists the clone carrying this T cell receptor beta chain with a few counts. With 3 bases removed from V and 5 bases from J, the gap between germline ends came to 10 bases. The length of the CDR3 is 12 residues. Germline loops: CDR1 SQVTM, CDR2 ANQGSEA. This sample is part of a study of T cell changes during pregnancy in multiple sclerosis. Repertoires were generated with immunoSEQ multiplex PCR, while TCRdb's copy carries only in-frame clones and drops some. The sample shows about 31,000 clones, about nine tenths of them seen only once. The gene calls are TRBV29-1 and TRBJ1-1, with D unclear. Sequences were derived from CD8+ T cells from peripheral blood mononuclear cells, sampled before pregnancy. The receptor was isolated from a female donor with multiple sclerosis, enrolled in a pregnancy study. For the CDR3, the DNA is TGCAGCGTTGATGGATCAGGAACTGAAGCTTTCTTT. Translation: CSVDGSGTEAFF.